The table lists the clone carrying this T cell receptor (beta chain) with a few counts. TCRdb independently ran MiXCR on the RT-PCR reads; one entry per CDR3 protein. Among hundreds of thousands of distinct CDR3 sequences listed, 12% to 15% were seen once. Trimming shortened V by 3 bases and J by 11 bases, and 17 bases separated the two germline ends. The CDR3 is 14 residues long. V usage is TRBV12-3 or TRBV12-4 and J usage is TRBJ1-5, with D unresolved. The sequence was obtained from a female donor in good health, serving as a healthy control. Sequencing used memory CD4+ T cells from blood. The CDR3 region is CASSFYHLTEAQHF. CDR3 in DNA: TGTGCCAGCAGTTTCTACCACCTCACCGAAGCCCAGCATTTT.